One and the same sample provided the 2 T cell receptor beta chains below, sequenced in a study of blood T cell repertoires in COVID-19. Generated by immunoSEQ multiplex PCR, the TCRdb table keeps only in-frame clones and is missing some. The repertoire holds roughly 250,000 clones, more than 75% seen once, with roughly 12% in the top ten. Sequencing input: peripheral blood. These receptors were obtained from a woman aged 55 to 70 with active or convalescent COVID-19.

The genes are TRBV9 and TRBJ2-7; TRBD2 aligns across 7 bases. J gave up 9 bases and V 6 bases, and 15 bases lay outside the gene matches. There are 14 residues in the CDR3. Germline V gene data show CDR1 as SGDLS and CDR2 as YYNGEE. CDR3 amino acids: CASTLTSSTVGQYF. CDR3 bases: TGTGCCAGCACCTTGACTAGCTCGACTGTTGGGCAGTACTTC.

The CDR3 DNA reads TGTGCCAGCAGCCGACAGGAGCAGGGAACTGGCTACACCTTC. It is translated as CASSRQEQGTGYTF. J is TRBJ1-2 and V is TRBV7-8; maybe TRBD1 (6 bases). This CDR3 has 14 amino acids. V was cut by 5 bases and J by 7 bases, with 17 bases left in between. From germline, CDR1 is SGHVS and CDR2 FQNEAQ.